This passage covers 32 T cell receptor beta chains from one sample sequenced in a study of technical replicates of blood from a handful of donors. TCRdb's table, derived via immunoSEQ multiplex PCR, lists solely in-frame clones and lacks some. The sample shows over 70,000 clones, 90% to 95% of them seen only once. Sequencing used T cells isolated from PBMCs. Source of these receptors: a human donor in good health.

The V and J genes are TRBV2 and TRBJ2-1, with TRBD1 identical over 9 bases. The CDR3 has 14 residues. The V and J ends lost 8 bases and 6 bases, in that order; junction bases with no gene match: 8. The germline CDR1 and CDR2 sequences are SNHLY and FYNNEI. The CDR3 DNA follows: TGTGCCAGCTCCGGGACAGGGTATGTCAATGAGCAGTTCTTC. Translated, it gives CASSGTGYVNEQFF.

CDR3 DNA sequence: TGTGCCAGCAGCCATGGACAGCTTGGAAACACCATATATTTT. Translating it yields CASSHGQLGNTIYF. The V and J genes are TRBV4-2 and TRBJ1-3; D is perhaps TRBD1 (6 bases). The germline V gene encodes CDR1 LGHNA and CDR2 YNFKEQ. The germline V and J ends were trimmed by 3 bases and 3 bases, with 9 bases remaining between them. The CDR3 consists of 14 residues.

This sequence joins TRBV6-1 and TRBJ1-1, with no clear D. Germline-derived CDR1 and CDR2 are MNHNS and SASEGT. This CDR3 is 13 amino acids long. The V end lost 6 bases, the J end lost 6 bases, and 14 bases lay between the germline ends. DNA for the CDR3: TGTGCCAGCAGCCGCCTGTCTAGGTCTGAAGCTTTCTTT. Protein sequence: CASSRLSRSEAFF.

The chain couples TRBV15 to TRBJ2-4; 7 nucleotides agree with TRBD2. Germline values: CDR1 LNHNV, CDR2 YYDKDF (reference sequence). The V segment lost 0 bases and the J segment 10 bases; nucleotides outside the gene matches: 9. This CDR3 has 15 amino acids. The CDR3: CATSRDIGEGSIQYF. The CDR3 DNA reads TGTGCCACCAGCAGAGATATAGGGGAGGGAAGTATTCAGTACTTC. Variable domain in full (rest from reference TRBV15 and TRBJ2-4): DAMVIQNPRYQVTQFGKPVTLSCSQTLNHNVMYWYQQKSSQAPKLLFHYYDKDFNNEADTPDNFQSRRPNTSFCFLDIRSPGLGDTAMYLCATSRDIGEGSIQYFGAGTRLSVL.

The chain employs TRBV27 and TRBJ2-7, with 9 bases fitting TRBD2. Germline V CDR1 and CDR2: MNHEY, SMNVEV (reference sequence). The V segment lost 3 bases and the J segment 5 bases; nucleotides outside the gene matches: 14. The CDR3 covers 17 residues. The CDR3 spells CASSLSVPGLATNEQYF. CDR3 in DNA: TGTGCCAGCAGTTTGTCCGTACCGGGACTAGCAACCAACGAGCAGTACTTC.

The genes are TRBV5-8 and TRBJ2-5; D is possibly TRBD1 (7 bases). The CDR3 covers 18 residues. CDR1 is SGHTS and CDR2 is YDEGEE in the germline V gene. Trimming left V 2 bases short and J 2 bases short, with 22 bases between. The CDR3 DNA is TGTGCCAGCAGCTTCAGACCAGCAGGGGGGCGCCTACAAGAGACCCAGTACTTC. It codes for CASSFRPAGGRLQETQYF.

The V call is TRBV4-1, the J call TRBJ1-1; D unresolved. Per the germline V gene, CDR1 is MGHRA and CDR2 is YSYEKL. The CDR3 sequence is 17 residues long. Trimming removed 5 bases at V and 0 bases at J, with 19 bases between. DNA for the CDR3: TGCGCCAGCAGCAAACTTTTCTCCGACACCGTGAACACTGAAGCTTTCTTT. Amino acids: CASSKLFSDTVNTEAFF.

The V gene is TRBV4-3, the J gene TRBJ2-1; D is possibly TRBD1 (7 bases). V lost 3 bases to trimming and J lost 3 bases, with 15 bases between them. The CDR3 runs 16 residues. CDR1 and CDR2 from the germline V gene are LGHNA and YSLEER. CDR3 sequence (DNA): TGCGCCAGCAGCCACGACCAGGGGGGTATCTACAATGAGCAGTTCTTC. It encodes CASSHDQGGIYNEQFF.

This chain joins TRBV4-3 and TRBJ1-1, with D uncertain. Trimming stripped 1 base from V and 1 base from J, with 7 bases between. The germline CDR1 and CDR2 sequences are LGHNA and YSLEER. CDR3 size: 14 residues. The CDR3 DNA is TGCGCCAGCAGCCAAGTGTCCGGGAACACTGAAGCTTTCTTT. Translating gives CASSQVSGNTEAFF.

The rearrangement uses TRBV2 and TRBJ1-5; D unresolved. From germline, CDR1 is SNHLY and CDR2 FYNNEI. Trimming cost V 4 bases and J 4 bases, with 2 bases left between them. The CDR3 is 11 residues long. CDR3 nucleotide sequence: TGTGCCAGCAGTGTAAATCAGCCCCAGCATTTT. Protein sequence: CASSVNQPQHF.

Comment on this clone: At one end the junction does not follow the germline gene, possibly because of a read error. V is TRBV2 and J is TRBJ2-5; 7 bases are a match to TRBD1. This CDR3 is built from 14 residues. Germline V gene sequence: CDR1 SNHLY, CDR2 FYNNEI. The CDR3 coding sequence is TGTGCCAGCGGTGAAGACAGGGCTAAGGAGACCCAGTACTTC. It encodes CASGEDRAKETQYF.

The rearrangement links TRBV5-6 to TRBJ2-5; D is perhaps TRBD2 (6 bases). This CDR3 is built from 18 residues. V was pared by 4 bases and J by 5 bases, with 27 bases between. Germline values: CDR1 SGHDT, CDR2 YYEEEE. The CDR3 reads CASSPRSRGAGGRETQYF. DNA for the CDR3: TGTGCCAGCAGCCCACGATCGCGTGGGGCTGGAGGGAGGGAGACCCAGTACTTC.

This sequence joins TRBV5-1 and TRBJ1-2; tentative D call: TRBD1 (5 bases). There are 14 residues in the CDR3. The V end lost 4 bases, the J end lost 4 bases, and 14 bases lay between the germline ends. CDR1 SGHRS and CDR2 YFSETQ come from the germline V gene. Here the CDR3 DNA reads TGCGCCAGCAGCGGGGGGGAGGTTGGCTATGGCTACACCTTC. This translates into CASSGGEVGYGYTF.

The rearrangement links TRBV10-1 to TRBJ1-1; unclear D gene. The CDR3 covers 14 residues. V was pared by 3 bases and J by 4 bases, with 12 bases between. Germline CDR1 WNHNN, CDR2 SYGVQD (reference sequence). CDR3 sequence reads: CASSDRRGGTEAFF. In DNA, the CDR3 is TGCGCCAGCAGTGATCGTCGGGGAGGCACTGAAGCTTTCTTT.

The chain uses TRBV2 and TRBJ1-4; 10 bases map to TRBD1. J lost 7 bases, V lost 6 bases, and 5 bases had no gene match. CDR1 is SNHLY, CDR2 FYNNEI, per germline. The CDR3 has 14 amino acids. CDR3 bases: TGTGCCAGCAGAGGGGGGACAGGGGTTGAAAAACTGTTTTTT. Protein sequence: CASRGGTGVEKLFF.

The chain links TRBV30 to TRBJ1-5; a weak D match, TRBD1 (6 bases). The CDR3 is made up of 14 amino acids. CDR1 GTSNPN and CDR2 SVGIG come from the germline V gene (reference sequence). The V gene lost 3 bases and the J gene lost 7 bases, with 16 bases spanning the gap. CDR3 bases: TGTGCCTGGAGACCCCAGGGGTTCAGACAGCCCCAGCATTTT. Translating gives CAWRPQGFRQPQHF.

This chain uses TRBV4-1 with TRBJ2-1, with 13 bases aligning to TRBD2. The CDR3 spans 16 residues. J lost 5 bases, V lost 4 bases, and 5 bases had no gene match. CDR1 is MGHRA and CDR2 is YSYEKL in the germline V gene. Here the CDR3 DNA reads TGCGCCAGCAGCCCAATCGGACTAGCGGGAGACAATGAGCAGTTCTTC. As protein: CASSPIGLAGDNEQFF.

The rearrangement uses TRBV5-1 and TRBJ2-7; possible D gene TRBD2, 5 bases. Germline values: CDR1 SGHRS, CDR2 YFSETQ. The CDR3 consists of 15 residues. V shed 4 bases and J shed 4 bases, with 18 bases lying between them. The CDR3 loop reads CASSPGFGVTYEQYF. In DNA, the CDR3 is TGCGCCAGCAGCCCGGGATTTGGGGTGACTTACGAGCAGTACTTC.

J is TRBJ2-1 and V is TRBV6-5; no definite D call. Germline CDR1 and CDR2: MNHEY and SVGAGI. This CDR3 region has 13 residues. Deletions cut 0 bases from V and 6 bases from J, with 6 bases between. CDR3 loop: CASSYSRSNEQFF. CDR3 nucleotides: TGTGCCAGCAGTTACTCACGGAGCAATGAGCAGTTCTTC.

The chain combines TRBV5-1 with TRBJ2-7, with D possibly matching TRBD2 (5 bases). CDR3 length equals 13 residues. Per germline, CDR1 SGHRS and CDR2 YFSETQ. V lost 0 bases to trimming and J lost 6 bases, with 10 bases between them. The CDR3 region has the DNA TGCGCCAGCAGCTTGGCCGGGGTTGGCGAGCAGTACTTC. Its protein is CASSLAGVGEQYF.

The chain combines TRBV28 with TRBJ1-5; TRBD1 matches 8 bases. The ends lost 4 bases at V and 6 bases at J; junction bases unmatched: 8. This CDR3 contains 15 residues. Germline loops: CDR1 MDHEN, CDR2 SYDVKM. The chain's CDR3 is CASSSWTGNFQPQHF. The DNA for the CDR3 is TGTGCCAGCAGTTCATGGACAGGGAACTTTCAGCCCCAGCATTTT.

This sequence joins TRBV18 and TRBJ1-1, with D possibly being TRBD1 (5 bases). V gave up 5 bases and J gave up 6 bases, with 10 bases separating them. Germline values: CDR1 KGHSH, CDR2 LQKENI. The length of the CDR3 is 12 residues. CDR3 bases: TGTGCCAGCTCATCTGGGGGGGCTGAAGCTTTCTTT. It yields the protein CASSSGGAEAFF.

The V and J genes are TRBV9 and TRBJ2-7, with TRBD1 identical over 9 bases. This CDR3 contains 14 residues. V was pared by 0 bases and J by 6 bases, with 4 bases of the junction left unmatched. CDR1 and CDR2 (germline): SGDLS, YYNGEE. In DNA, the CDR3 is TGTGCCAGCAGCGTAGGGACAGGGGTTGGCGAGCAGTACTTC. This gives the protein CASSVGTGVGEQYF.

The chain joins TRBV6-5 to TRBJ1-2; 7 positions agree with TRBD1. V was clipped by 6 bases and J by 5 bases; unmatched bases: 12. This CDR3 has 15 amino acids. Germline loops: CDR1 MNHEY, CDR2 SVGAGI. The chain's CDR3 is CASRRQGEMLYGYTF. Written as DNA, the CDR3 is TGTGCCAGCAGACGACAGGGTGAGATGTTGTATGGCTACACCTTC.

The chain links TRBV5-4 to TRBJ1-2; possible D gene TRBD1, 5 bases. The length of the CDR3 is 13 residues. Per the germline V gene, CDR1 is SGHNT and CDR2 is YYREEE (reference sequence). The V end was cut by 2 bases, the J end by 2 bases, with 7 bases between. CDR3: CASSLQANYGYTF. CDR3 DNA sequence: TGTGCCAGCAGCTTACAGGCGAACTATGGCTACACCTTC.

CDR3 protein: CASSLSTGEREKLFF. The CDR3 DNA reads TGCGCCAGCAGCCTCAGTACGGGAGAGCGGGAAAAACTGTTTTTT. This chain connects TRBV5-1 to TRBJ1-4; D unclear. Trimming took off 4 bases at V and 8 bases at J, with 18 bases between the two ends. The CDR3 runs to 15 residues. Germline V lookup: CDR1 SGHRS, CDR2 YFSETQ. Based on the CDR3 plus reference TRBV5-1 and TRBJ1-4, the full variable domain is KAGVTQTPRYLIKTRGQQVTLSCSPISGHRSVSWYQQTPGQGLQFLFEYFSETQRNKGNFPGRFSGRQFSNSRSEMNVSTLELGDSALYLCASSLSTGEREKLFFGSGTQLSVL.

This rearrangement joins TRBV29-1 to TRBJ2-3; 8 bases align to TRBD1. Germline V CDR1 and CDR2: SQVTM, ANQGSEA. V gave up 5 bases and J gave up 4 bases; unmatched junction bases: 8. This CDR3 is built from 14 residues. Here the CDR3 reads CSVMDQGAPDTQYF. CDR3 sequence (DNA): TGCAGCGTTATGGATCAGGGGGCCCCAGATACGCAGTATTTT.

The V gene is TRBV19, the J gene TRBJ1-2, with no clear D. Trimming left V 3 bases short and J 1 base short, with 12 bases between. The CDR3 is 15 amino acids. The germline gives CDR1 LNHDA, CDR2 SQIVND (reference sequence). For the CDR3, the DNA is TGTGCCAGTAGTATGCGAGGGAACCTTAACTATGGCTACACCTTC. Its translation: CASSMRGNLNYGYTF. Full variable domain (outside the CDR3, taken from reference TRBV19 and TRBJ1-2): DGGITQSPKYLFRKEGQNVTLSCEQNLNHDAMYWYRQDPGQGLRLIYYSQIVNDFQKGDIAEGYSVSREKKESFPLTVTSAQKNPTAFYLCASSMRGNLNYGYTFGSGTRLTVV.

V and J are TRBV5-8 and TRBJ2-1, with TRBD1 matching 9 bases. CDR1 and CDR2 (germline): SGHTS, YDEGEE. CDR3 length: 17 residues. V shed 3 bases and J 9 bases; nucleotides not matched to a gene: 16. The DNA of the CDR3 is TGTGCCAGCAGCTCGTCCCGGGACAGGGCCGGGAGCGCTGAGCAGTTCTTC. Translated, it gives CASSSSRDRAGSAEQFF.

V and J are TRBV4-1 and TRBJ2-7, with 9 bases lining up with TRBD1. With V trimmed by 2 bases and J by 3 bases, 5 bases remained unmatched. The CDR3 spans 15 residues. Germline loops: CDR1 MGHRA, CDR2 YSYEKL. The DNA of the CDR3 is TGCGCCAGCAGCCAAACCGGGACAGGGTTCTACGAGCAGTACTTC. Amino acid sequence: CASSQTGTGFYEQYF.

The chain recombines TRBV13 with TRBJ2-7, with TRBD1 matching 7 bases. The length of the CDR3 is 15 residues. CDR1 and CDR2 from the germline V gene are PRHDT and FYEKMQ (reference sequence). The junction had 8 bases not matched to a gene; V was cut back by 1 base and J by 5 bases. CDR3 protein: CASSLVGTARNEQYF. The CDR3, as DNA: TGTGCCAGCAGCTTAGTGGGGACAGCCAGGAACGAGCAGTACTTC.

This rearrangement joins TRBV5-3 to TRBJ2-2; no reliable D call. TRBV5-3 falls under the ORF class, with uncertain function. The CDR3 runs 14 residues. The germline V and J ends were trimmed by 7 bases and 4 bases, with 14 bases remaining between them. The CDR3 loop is CARDGWPGTGELFF. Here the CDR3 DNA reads TGTGCCAGAGACGGGTGGCCGGGCACCGGGGAGCTGTTTTTT.